This T cell receptor (beta chain) is drawn from a study of immune heterogeneity within non-small cell lung tumors. In a multiplex PCR, 32 V and 13 J primers amplified TCR beta CDR3. One entry per CDR3 protein results from TCRdb running MiXCR on the multiplex PCR reads. The repertoire holds approximately 9,600 distinct CDR3 sequences, with 26% as singletons. Template material comprised bulk tumor genomic DNA at roughly 630 ng per sample. Multiple widely separated biopsies were taken from each primary tumor at surgery. Patients had untreated, newly diagnosed non-small cell lung cancer and underwent curative surgery. Newly diagnosed non-small cell lung cancer patients undergoing curative-intent surgery served as donors. The V and J ends lost 4 bases and 0 bases, in that order; junction bases with no gene match: 9. Germline CDR1 reads SGHNT; CDR2 reads YYREEE (reference sequence). The CDR3 loop spans 17 amino acids.

In its sample, this clonotype was seen a few times. This clonotype was obtained from a woman in her forties or fifties with non-small cell lung cancer. This sequence joins TRBV5-4 and TRBJ1-4; the match to TRBD1 covers 7 bases. Specimen: lung tumor tissue. In DNA, the CDR3 is TGTGCCAGCAGCCATGGGGGACAGTTCGCAACTAATGAAAAACTGTTTTTT. Amino acids: CASSHGGQFATNEKLFF.